This TCR beta chain is drawn from a study of identical twins. A universal primer site came from template switching; cDNA carried unique molecular identifiers. Via MiXCR, TCRdb re-called the 5' RACE reads, giving one row per CDR3 protein. In the table there are about 530,000 distinct CDR3 sequences, around 22% of which are singletons. Study-wide findings and caveats: Alpha sequences out of frame and shared by twins had excess low generation probability. Fewer insertions characterized abundant cord blood beta clonotypes, whereas memory repertoires showed none. Beta out-of-frame twin sharing showed a weaker excess.

With respect to this clonotype: Antigen unknown.

This CDR3 region has 14 residues. With 3 bases clipped from V and 5 bases from J, the junction kept 6 bases outside the gene matches. Germline V CDR1 and CDR2: SGDLS, YYNGEE. These data also featured in a second study, about yellow fever vaccine responses in identical twins.

The genes are TRBV9 and TRBJ2-5, with 8 bases that match TRBD2. This clonotype was sampled from a woman between 18 and 29 years old in good health. The specimen sequenced was CD4+ T cells sorted from blood. The CDR3 nucleotides are TGTGCCAGCAGCGCCGGACTAGCTGGGGAGACCCAGTACTTC. It codes for CASSAGLAGETQYF.